Listed below are T cell receptor beta chains from one sample, sequenced in a study of metastatic and nonmetastatic thyroid tumors. TCRdb ran MiXCR on the PCR reads. The sample shows 25,000 to 30,000 clones, about 16% of them seen only once. The source material was blood. The receptor source for this set is a female donor with papillary thyroid cancer or a benign thyroid nodule (not recorded which). Some clones in this sample may be carry-over from other donors' samples. CDR3s leave out the opening cysteine and the closing phenylalanine or tryptophan. D genes are given only for firm matches.

j_call v_call d_call cdr3_aa
TRBJ2-3 TRBV12-3/TRBV12-4 TRBD2 ASSFRPAGGDTQY
TRBJ2-7 TRBV6-5 . ASSYSGLQLHEQY
TRBJ2-7 TRBV28 . ASSRVLAASPFH
TRBJ2-7 TRBV19 TRBD1 ASSGTVSYEQY
TRBJ1-6 TRBV7-3 . ASSLNSRNSPLH
TRBJ1-1 TRBV30 . AWDSIFERAF
TRBJ2-5 TRBV7-2 . ASSQLQGKETQY
TRBJ2-3 TRBV3-1 . ASSEGTRVTDTQY
TRBJ2-5 TRBV30 TRBD2 AWSVWLAGVVTQY
TRBJ2-5 TRBV5-1 TRBD2 ASSPGGSRGQETQY
TRBJ1-4 TRBV15 TRBD1 ATSRDLGQGDEKLF
TRBJ2-2 TRBV15 TRBD2 ATSRASGWITGGLF
TRBJ2-3 TRBV6-1 TRBD1 ASSEDRGGLDTQY
TRBJ2-5 TRBV20-1 TRBD2 SAPPAGGQETQY
TRBJ2-1 TRBV29-1 . SVGRRSNEQF
TRBJ2-7 TRBV29-1 . SVEDAAGSYEQY
TRBJ2-7 TRBV28 . ASSLAAYEQY
TRBJ2-7 TRBV2 . ASSVESVAEQY